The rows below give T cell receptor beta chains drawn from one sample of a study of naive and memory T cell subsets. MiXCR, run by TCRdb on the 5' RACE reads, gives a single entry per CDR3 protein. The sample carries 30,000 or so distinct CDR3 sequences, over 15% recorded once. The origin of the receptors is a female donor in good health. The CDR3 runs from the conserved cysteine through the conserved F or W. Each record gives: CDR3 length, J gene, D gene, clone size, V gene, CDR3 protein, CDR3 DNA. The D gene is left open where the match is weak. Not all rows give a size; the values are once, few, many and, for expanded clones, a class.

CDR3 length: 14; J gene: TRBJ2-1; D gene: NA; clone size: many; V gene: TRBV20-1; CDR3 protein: CSAFPELAYNEQFF; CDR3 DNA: TGCAGTGCTTTTCCCGAACTGGCATACAATGAGCAGTTCTTC
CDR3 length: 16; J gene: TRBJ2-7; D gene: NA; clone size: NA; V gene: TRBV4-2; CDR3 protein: CASSQDHAVRSYEQYF; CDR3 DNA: TGTGCCAGCAGCCAAGATCACGCGGTTCGCTCCTACGAGCAGTACTTC
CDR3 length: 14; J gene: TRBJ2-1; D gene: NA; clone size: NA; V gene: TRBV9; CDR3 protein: CASSVEQGNNEQFF; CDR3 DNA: TGTGCCAGCAGCGTAGAACAGGGAAACAATGAGCAGTTCTTC
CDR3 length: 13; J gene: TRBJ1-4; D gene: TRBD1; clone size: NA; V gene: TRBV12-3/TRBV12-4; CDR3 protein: CASEGTGVGKLFF; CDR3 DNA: TGTGCCAGCGAAGGGACAGGGGTTGGAAAACTGTTTTTT
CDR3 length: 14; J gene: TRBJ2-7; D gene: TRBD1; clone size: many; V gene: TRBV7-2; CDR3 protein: CASSPATGSYEQYF; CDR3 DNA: TGTGCCAGCAGCCCCGCGACAGGGTCCTACGAGCAGTACTTC
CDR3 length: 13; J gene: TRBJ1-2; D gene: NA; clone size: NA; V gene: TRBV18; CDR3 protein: CASSPGLTTGYTF; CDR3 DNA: TGTGCCAGCTCACCAGGGCTGACAACGGGCTACACCTTC
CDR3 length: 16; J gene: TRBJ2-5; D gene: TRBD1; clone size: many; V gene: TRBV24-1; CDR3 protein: CATSDPGQGGQETQYF; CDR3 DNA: TGTGCCACCAGTGATCCCGGACAGGGGGGTCAAGAGACCCAGTACTTC
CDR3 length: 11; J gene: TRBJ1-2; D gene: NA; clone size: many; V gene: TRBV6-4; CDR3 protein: CASSDYRGYTF; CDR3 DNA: TGTGCCAGCAGTGACTATAGAGGCTACACCTTC
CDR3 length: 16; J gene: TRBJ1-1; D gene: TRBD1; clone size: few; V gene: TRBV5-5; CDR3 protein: CASRNGRTGGSAEAFF; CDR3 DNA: TGTGCCAGCAGGAACGGACGAACAGGGGGTAGCGCTGAAGCTTTCTTT
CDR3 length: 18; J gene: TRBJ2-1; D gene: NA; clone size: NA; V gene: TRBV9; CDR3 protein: CASSPTPADSSSYNEQFF; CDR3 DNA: TGTGCCAGCAGCCCCACTCCCGCTGACAGCAGCTCCTACAATGAGCAGTTCTTC
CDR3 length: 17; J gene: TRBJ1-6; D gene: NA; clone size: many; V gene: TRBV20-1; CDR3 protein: CSATRLGGSSYNSPLHF; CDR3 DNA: TGCAGTGCCACTCGTTTAGGGGGAAGCTCCTATAATTCACCCCTCCACTTT
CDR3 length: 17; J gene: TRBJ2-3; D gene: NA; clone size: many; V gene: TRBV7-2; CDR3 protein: CASSLLPHTSTPDTQYF; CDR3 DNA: TGTGCCAGCAGCTTGCTTCCTCATACTTCTACCCCAGATACGCAGTATTTT
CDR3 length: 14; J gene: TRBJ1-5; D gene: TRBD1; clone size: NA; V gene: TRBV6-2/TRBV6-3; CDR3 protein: CASSPGQTNQPQHF; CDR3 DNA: TGTGCCAGCAGCCCGGGACAGACGAATCAGCCCCAGCATTTT
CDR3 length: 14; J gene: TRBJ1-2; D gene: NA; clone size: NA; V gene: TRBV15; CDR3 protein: CATSRDNGGRGYTF; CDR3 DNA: TGTGCCACCAGCAGAGATAACGGGGGGCGAGGCTACACCTTC
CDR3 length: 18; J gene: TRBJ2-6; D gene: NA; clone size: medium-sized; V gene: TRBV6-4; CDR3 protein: CASSDSGTGPSGANVLTF; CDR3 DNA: TGTGCCAGCAGTGACTCGGGGACGGGGCCCTCTGGGGCCAACGTCCTGACTTTC
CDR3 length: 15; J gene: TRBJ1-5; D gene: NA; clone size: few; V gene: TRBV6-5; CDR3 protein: CASPRASYSNQPQHF; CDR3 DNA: TGTGCCAGCCCGAGGGCCAGTTATAGCAATCAGCCCCAGCATTTT
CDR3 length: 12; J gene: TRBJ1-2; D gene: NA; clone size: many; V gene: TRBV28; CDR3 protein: CASSSGTYGYTF; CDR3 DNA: TGTGCCAGCAGCTCGGGAACCTATGGCTACACCTTC
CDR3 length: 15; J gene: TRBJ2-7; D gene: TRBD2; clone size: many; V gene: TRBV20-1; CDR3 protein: CSARAKRDPLYEQYF; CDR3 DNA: TGCAGTGCTAGAGCCAAGCGGGACCCACTCTACGAGCAGTACTTC
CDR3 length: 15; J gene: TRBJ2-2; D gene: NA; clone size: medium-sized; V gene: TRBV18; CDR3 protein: CASSPVKAWIGELFF; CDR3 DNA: TGTGCCAGCTCACCAGTGAAGGCTTGGATCGGGGAGCTGTTTTTT
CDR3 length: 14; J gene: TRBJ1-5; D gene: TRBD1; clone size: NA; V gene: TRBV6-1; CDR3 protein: CASSGGQYFQPQHF; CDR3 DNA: TGTGCCAGCAGTGGGGGACAGTACTTTCAGCCCCAGCATTTT
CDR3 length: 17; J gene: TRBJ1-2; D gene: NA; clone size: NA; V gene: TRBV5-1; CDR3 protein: CASSLAKGPGGSYGYTF; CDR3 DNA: TGCGCCAGCAGCTTGGCCAAGGGGCCAGGAGGGTCATATGGCTACACCTTC
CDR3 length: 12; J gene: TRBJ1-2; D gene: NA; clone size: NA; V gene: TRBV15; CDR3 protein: CATSRGADGYTF; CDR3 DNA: TGTGCCACCAGCAGGGGCGCGGATGGCTACACCTTC
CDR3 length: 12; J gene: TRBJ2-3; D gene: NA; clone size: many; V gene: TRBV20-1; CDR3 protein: CSAKEAADTQYF; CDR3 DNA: TGCAGTGCTAAAGAGGCGGCAGATACGCAGTATTTT
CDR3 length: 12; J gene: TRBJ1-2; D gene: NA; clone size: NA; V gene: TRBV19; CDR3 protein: CASNQGLYGYTF; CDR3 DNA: TGTGCCAGTAATCAGGGATTATATGGCTACACCTTC
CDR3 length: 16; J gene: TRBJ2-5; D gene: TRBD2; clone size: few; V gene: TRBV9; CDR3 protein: CASSVAGLEITETQYF; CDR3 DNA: TGTGCCAGCAGCGTAGCGGGACTAGAGATCACAGAGACCCAGTACTTC
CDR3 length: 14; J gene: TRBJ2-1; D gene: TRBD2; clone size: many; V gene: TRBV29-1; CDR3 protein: CSVSGTRGTNEQFF; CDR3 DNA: TGCAGCGTTTCTGGGACTAGGGGAACCAATGAGCAGTTCTTC
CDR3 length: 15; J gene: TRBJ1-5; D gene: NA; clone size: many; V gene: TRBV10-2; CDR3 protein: CASSEVQHSNQPQHF; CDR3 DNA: TGCGCCAGCAGTGAGGTGCAGCATAGCAATCAGCCCCAGCATTTT
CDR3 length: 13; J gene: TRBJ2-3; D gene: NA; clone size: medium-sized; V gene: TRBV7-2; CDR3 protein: CASSLSDTDTQYF; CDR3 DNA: TGTGCCAGCAGCTTATCTGACACAGATACGCAGTATTTT
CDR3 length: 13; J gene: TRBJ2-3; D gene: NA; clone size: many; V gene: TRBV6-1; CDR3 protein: CATPGDNTDTQYF; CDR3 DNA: TGTGCCACCCCGGGAGATAACACAGATACGCAGTATTTT
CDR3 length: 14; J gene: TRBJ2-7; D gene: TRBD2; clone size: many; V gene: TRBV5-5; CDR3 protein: CASSRTSGEFEQYF; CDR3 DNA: TGTGCCAGCAGCCGGACTAGCGGGGAGTTCGAGCAGTACTTC
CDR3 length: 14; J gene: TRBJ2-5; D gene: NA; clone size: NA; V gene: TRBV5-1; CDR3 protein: CASSPGSGSETQYF; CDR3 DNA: TGCGCCAGCAGCCCCGGGTCAGGTAGTGAGACCCAGTACTTC